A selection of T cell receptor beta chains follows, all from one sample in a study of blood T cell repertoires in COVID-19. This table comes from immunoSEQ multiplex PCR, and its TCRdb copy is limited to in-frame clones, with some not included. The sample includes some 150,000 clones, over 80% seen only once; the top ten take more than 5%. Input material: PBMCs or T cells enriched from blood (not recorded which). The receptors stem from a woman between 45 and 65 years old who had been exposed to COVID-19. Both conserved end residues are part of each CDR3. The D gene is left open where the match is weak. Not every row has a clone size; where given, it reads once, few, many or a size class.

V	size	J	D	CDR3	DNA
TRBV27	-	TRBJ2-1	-	CASSLSNPPYNEQFF	TGTGCCAGCAGTTTGTCCAATCCCCCCTACAATGAGCAGTTCTTC
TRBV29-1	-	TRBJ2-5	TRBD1	CSVAGTGQETQYF	TGCAGCGTGGCCGGGACAGGGCAAGAGACCCAGTACTTC
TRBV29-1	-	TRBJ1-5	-	CSVETGGAQHF	TGCAGCGTTGAAACCGGAGGGGCCCAGCATTTT
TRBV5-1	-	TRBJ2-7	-	CASSLVLPGEQYF	TGCGCCAGCAGCTTGGTTCTGCCGGGGGAGCAGTACTTC
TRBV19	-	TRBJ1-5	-	CASSFGGPQPQHF	TGTGCCAGTAGCTTCGGGGGGCCTCAGCCCCAGCATTTT
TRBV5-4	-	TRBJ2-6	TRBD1	CASSDTGGSGANVLTF	TGTGCCAGCAGCGATACAGGGGGCTCTGGGGCCAACGTCCTGACTTTC
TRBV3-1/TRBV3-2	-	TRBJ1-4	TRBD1	CACSQEHRGDEKLFF	TGTGCCTGCAGCCAAGAGCACAGGGGTGATGAAAAACTGTTTTTT
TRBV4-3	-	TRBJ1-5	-	CASSQDWGSRQPQHF	TGCGCCAGCAGCCAAGACTGGGGCTCGCGGCAGCCCCAGCATTTT
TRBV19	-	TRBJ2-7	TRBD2	CASSKGRGAIPYEQYF	TGTGCCAGTAGTAAAGGGAGGGGCGCCATACCCTACGAGCAGTACTTC
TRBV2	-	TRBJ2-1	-	CASLAVNEQFF	TGTGCCAGCCTAGCAGTCAATGAGCAGTTCTTC
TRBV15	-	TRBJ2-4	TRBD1	CATSRVSGTGGNIQYF	TGTGCCACCAGCAGAGTATCCGGGACAGGGGGAAACATTCAGTACTTC
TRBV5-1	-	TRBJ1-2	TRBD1	CASSLGDRVSGYTF	TGCGCCAGCAGCTTGGGGGACAGGGTGTCTGGCTACACCTTC
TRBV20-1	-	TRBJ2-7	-	CSARGRYEQYF	TGCAGTGCTAGAGGCAGGTACGAGCAGTACTTC
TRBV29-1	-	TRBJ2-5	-	CSVDLATRSETQYF	TGCAGCGTTGATTTAGCGACTAGGTCGGAGACCCAGTACTTC
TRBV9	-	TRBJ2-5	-	CASSPRTTQETQYF	TGTGCCAGCAGCCCCAGGACTACTCAAGAGACCCAGTACTTC
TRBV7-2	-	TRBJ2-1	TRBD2	CASRQPGLAGVIF	TGTGCCAGCAGACAACCGGGACTAGCGGGGGTCATCTTC
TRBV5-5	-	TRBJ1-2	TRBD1	CASSVGTGGLVTGENYGYTF	TGTGCCAGCAGCGTTGGGACAGGGGGCTTAGTAACCGGTGAGAACTATGGCTACACCTTC
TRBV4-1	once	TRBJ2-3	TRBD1	CASRENRGPTDTQYF	TGCGCCAGCAGAGAGAACAGGGGGCCGACAGATACGCAGTATTTT
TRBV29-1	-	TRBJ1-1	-	CSARGNTEAFF	TGCAGCGCCAGGGGGAACACTGAAGCTTTCTTT
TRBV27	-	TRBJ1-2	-	CATTPAGGQGYTF	TGTGCCACCACCCCGGCCGGGGGGCAGGGCTACACCTTC
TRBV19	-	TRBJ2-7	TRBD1	CASSIQGARYEQYF	TGTGCCAGTAGTATTCAGGGGGCTCGCTACGAGCAGTACTTC
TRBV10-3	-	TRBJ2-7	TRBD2	CAIKVAGESYEQYF	TGTGCCATCAAAGTAGCGGGAGAGTCCTACGAGCAGTACTTC
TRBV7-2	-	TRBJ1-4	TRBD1	CASSLGAPGTGNNEKLFF	TGTGCCAGCAGCTTAGGGGCCCCCGGGACAGGGAATAATGAAAAACTGTTTTTT
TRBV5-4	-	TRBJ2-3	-	CASSFGGGTDTQYF	TGTGCCAGCAGCTTCGGGGGAGGAACAGATACGCAGTATTTT
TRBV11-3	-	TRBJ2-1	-	CASSLGSLGADEQFF	TGTGCCAGCAGCTTAGGGAGTTTGGGGGCGGATGAGCAGTTCTTC
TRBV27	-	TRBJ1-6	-	CASTTDTRGYSPLHF	TGTGCCAGCACCACGGACACCCGGGGGTATTCACCCCTCCACTTT
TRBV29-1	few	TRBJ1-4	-	CSADYSGKLFF	TGCAGCGCCGACTACAGCGGAAAACTGTTTTTT
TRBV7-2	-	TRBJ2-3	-	CASSRGLYTDTQYF	TGTGCCAGCAGTCGCGGCCTCTACACAGATACGCAGTATTTT
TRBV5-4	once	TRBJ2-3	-	CASSLVEAVTDTQYF	TGTGCCAGCAGCTTGGTTGAGGCGGTCACAGATACGCAGTATTTT
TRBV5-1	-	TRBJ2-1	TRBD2	CASSLREGRTEQFF	TGCGCCAGCAGCTTGCGGGAGGGCCGTACTGAGCAGTTCTTC
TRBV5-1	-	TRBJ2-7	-	CASSSGPQGTFSYEQYF	TGCGCCAGCAGTTCAGGTCCCCAGGGGACCTTCTCCTACGAGCAGTACTTC
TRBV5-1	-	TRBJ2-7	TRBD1	CASSLGTGSPYEQYF	TGCGCCAGCAGCTTGGGGACAGGGTCACCCTACGAGCAGTACTTC
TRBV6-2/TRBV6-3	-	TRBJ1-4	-	CASSPRSNEKLFF	TGTGCCAGCAGTCCCAGAAGTAATGAAAAACTGTTTTTT
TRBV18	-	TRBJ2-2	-	CASHHFKGPNTGELFF	TGTGCCAGTCACCACTTCAAGGGGCCGAACACCGGGGAGCTGTTTTTT
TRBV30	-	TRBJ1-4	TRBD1	CAWSSTGRVLTNEKLFF	TGTGCCTGGAGCTCGACAGGGAGAGTACTCACTAATGAAAAACTGTTTTTT
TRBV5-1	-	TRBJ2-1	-	CASSLGRGGVYNEQFF	TGCGCCAGCAGCTTGGGTAGGGGTGGGGTCTACAATGAGCAGTTCTTC
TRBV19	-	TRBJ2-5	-	CASSGGTASWETQYF	TGTGCCAGTAGTGGGGGGACAGCCTCCTGGGAGACCCAGTACTTC